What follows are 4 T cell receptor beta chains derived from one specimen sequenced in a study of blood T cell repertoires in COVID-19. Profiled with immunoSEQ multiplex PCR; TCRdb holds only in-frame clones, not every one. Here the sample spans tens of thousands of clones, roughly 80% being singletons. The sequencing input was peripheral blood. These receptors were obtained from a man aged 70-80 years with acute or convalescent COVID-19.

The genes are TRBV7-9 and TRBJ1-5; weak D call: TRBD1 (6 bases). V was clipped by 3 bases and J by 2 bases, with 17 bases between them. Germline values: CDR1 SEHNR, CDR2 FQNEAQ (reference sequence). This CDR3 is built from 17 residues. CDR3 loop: CASSFSGGARGNQPQHF. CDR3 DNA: TGTGCCAGCAGCTTCTCGGGGGGGGCGCGGGGCAATCAGCCCCAGCATTTT.

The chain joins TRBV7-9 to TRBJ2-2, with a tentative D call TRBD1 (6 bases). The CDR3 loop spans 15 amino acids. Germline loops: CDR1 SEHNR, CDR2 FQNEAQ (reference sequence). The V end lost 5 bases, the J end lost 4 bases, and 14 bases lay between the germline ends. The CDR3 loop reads CASSARTVRTGELFF. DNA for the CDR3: TGTGCCAGCAGCGCGAGGACAGTTCGCACCGGGGAGCTGTTTTTT.

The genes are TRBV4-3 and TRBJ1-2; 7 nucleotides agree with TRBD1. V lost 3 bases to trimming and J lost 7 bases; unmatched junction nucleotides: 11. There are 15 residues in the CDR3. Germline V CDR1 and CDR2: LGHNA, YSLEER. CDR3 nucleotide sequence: TGCGCCAGCAGCCAGGACTACGCAGGGGGAAGTGGCTACACCTTC. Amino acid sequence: CASSQDYAGGSGYTF.

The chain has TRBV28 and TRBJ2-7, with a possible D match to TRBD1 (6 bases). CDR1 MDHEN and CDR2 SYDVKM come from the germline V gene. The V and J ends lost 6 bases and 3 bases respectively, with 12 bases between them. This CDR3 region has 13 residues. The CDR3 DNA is TGTGCCAGCAGAACAGGGCAGAGCTACGAGCAGTACTTC. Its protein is CASRTGQSYEQYF.